Detailed here is one T cell receptor (beta chain). Its antigen remains unidentified. The data were taken from a study of T-cell memory formation after mild COVID-19. Background on the study: TCR clusters were mostly donor specific. General study findings and limits: The appearance of some responding clones in pre-infection memory suggested that cross-reactive memory joined. A second wave expanding day 15 to 37 was CD4+-biased; contracting clones were balanced. CD4+ clones that contracted lay mainly in CM and EM; CD8+ ones lay in EMRA.

V was cut by 4 bases and J by 0 bases, with 11 bases left in between. CDR1 and CDR2 from the germline V gene are SGHRS and YFSETQ. The CDR3 has 16 amino acids. MiXCR was run by TCRdb on the 5' RACE reads, yielding one entry per CDR3 protein. Here the sample spans approximately 290,000 distinct CDR3 sequences, roughly 8% being singletons. The sample was PBMCs or a T cell subset sorted from them (not recorded which). This chain links TRBV5-1 with TRBJ2-6; no clear D. The sequence was obtained from a young man who had mild COVID-19 (a few samples of this study predate the infection). Cell type and time point are not known. CDR3 protein: CASSPSLNSGANVLTF. CDR3 in DNA: TGCGCCAGCAGCCCGTCATTAAACTCTGGGGCCAACGTCCTGACTTTC. The full variable domain, rest sourced from reference TRBV5-1 and TRBJ2-6, is KAGVTQTPRYLIKTRGQQVTLSCSPISGHRSVSWYQQTPGQGLQFLFEYFSETQRNKGNFPGRFSGRQFSNSRSEMNVSTLELGDSALYLCASSPSLNSGANVLTFGAGSRLTVL.